This T cell receptor beta chain was obtained from a study of T-cell reconstitution after alpha-beta-depleted transplantation in children. General study points: One year after transplant, T-cell counts and diversity came mostly from newly produced T cells. It was reported that alpha-beta T cells came from several hundred expanded graft clones (about two months after transplant).

Germline V gene sequence: CDR1 SGDLS, CDR2 YYNGEE. V gave up 2 bases and J gave up 2 bases; unmatched junction bases: 9. The CDR3 covers 16 residues. There are many counts of this clonotype. The antigen remains undetermined. TCRbeta library preparation incorporated unique molecular identifiers. TCRdb passed the PCR reads through MiXCR, listing each CDR3 protein once. The table has approximately 300,000 distinct CDR3 sequences, around 7.1% seen once. The chain combines TRBV9 with TRBJ1-2; 7 bases agree with TRBD1. The sequencing used peripheral blood, collected 360 days after TCRalphabeta/CD19-depleted stem cell transplant. The clonotype comes from a female patient aged 2-15 years who had a stem cell transplant for Fanconi anemia, so the T cells may come from the graft donor. The CDR3: CASSVQTGPPNYGYTF. Here the CDR3 DNA reads TGTGCCAGCAGCGTCCAGACAGGGCCCCCAAACTATGGCTACACCTTC.